This TCR beta chain was sequenced during a study of blood T cell repertoires in COVID-19. Clones were read by immunoSEQ multiplex PCR, and TCRdb kept only the in-frame ones, dropping some. The sample lists 300,000 to 400,000 clones, around 82% occurring once. The germline gives CDR1 SNHLY, CDR2 FYNNEI. V was cut by 5 bases and J by 5 bases, with 25 bases left in between. The CDR3 is made up of 17 amino acids. The receptor was isolated from a man under 40 with active or convalescent COVID-19. The sequencing input was peripheral blood. The chain is built from TRBV2 and TRBJ2-7; maybe TRBD1 (6 bases). The CDR3 nucleotides read TGTGCCAGCAGTAACGACTTGGGACATTTCTCAAGCGACGAGCAGTACTTC. Translation: CASSNDLGHFSSDEQYF.